The rows below give T cell receptor beta chains drawn from one sample of a study of cytomegalovirus exposure and HLA in healthy donors. Using immunoSEQ multiplex PCR, the repertoire was profiled, and TCRdb retains in-frame clones only, with some absent. The table includes some 25,000 clones, 60% to 80% detected once. Sequencing input: PBMCs. Every receptor here comes from a male donor in good health and CMV-seronegative. CDR3s include the opening cysteine and the closing phenylalanine or tryptophan. A D gene is named only where the DNA matches it firmly. Size values are once, few and many counts, or a class for expanded clones, and some rows have none.

D: TRBD1
size: -
J: TRBJ2-3
V: TRBV10-3
DNA: TGTGCCATCACTAGACAGGGGACACTTAGCACAGATACGCAGTATTTT
CDR3: CAITRQGTLSTDTQYF

D: -
size: -
J: TRBJ2-3
V: TRBV6-1
DNA: TGTGCCAGCAGTGAATCTTGGACAGCGGGCACAGATACGCAGTATTTT
CDR3: CASSESWTAGTDTQYF

D: TRBD2
size: -
J: TRBJ2-3
V: TRBV19
DNA: TGTGCCAGTAGTCGACTAGCGGGGGGTGGGAATACGCAGTATTTT
CDR3: CASSRLAGGGNTQYF

D: -
size: -
J: TRBJ1-5
V: TRBV23-1
DNA: TGCGCCAGCAGTCAATCAAGGGAGATTAGCAATCAGCCCCAGCATTTT
CDR3: CASSQSREISNQPQHF

D: TRBD2
size: -
J: TRBJ2-3
V: TRBV7-2
DNA: TGTGCCAGCAGCTCGGGACTAGCGGGGTTCACAGATACGCAGTATTTT
CDR3: CASSSGLAGFTDTQYF

D: TRBD1
size: -
J: TRBJ2-1
V: TRBV7-3
DNA: TGTGCCAGCAGCTCTGCGGGGACAGGGGTCAATGAGCAGTTCTTC
CDR3: CASSSAGTGVNEQFF

D: -
size: -
J: TRBJ1-4
V: TRBV5-1
DNA: TGCGCCAGCAGCTTGGGGGCTAACAGCGGCGAAAAACTGTTTTTT
CDR3: CASSLGANSGEKLFF

D: TRBD1
size: -
J: TRBJ2-7
V: TRBV4-3
DNA: TGCGCCAGCAGCCTTGGACAGGGGCCCTACGAGCAGTACTTC
CDR3: CASSLGQGPYEQYF

D: TRBD1
size: -
J: TRBJ2-3
V: TRBV29-1
DNA: TGCAGCGTTGAAGCGGGACAGGGGATGGGGGATACGCAGTATTTT
CDR3: CSVEAGQGMGDTQYF

D: TRBD1
size: few
J: TRBJ1-5
V: TRBV4-2
DNA: TGTGCCAGCAGCCATAGTAGGACAGGGGACCAGCCCCAGCATTTT
CDR3: CASSHSRTGDQPQHF

D: -
size: -
J: TRBJ1-3
V: TRBV9
DNA: TGTGCCAGCAGCGTAGAGGCAGGCCGACGGATCGGAAACACCATATATTTT
CDR3: CASSVEAGRRIGNTIYF

D: -
size: -
J: TRBJ2-3
V: TRBV28
DNA: TGTGCCAGCAGTTTAGGTAGCTCCTCCTTTAGCACAGATACGCAGTATTTT
CDR3: CASSLGSSSFSTDTQYF

D: -
size: -
J: TRBJ2-5
V: TRBV7-6
DNA: TGTGCCAGCAGCTCCTCATCGGCGGGCGAGACCCAGTACTTC
CDR3: CASSSSSAGETQYF

D: TRBD1
size: -
J: TRBJ1-5
V: TRBV6-5
DNA: TGTGCCAGCCGTAGACAGGGTGGCAATCAGCCCCAGCATTTT
CDR3: CASRRQGGNQPQHF

D: -
size: -
J: TRBJ2-3
V: TRBV7-2
DNA: TGTGCCAGCACCGCAGACCCCGGCAGGGTCAACACAGATACGCAGTATTTT
CDR3: CASTADPGRVNTDTQYF

D: -
size: -
J: TRBJ2-5
V: TRBV6-5
DNA: TGTGCCAGCAGTTACGAGTCTAGCCAGACCCAGTACTTC
CDR3: CASSYESSQTQYF

D: TRBD2
size: -
J: TRBJ2-5
V: TRBV27
DNA: TGTGCCAGCAGTCCGACCCTAGCGGGAGGCCCCCATGGGGAGACCCAGTACTTC
CDR3: CASSPTLAGGPHGETQYF

D: TRBD1
size: -
J: TRBJ2-2
V: TRBV7-9
DNA: TGTGCCAGCAGCCACAGGGGAAAGAACACCGGGGAGCTGTTTTTT
CDR3: CASSHRGKNTGELFF

D: -
size: -
J: TRBJ2-4
V: TRBV28
DNA: TGTGCCAGCAGTCCCCGACAGGATCTCAACATTCAGTACTTC
CDR3: CASSPRQDLNIQYF

D: TRBD2
size: -
J: TRBJ2-7
V: TRBV7-8
DNA: TGTGCCAGCAGAGCCTCCCTAGCGGGGGATGTCTACGAGCAGTACTTC
CDR3: CASRASLAGDVYEQYF

D: -
size: -
J: TRBJ2-1
V: TRBV29-1
DNA: TGCAGCGGGGAGGAGGGCCGGGGCTACAATGAGCAGTTCTTC
CDR3: CSGEEGRGYNEQFF

D: -
size: few
J: TRBJ2-1
V: TRBV7-2
DNA: TGTGCCAGCAGCTTAGCTGCGACAGGACACAATGAGCAGTTCTTC
CDR3: CASSLAATGHNEQFF

D: -
size: -
J: TRBJ1-1
V: TRBV6-1
DNA: TGTGCCAGCAGTGAAGCGGACAGATCATTGATCTTTACTGAAGCTTTCTTT
CDR3: CASSEADRSLIFTEAFF

D: TRBD1
size: -
J: TRBJ2-7
V: TRBV4-3
DNA: TGCGCCAGCAGCCTCGGACAGGGTCACTCCTACGAGCAGTACTTC
CDR3: CASSLGQGHSYEQYF

D: -
size: -
J: TRBJ2-2
V: TRBV4-3
DNA: TGCGCCAGCAGCCCTTCGGGCGGGGTTCGGACCGGGGAGCTGTTTTTT
CDR3: CASSPSGGVRTGELFF

D: TRBD2
size: -
J: TRBJ2-3
V: TRBV11-3
DNA: TGTGCCAGCAGCTTGGGGACTAGCGGGACAGATACGCAGTATTTT
CDR3: CASSLGTSGTDTQYF

D: -
size: -
J: TRBJ2-7
V: TRBV5-1
DNA: TGCGCCAGCCCCGGATCAGGGGAAATTGGTTACGAGCAGTACTTC
CDR3: CASPGSGEIGYEQYF

D: -
size: few
J: TRBJ1-1
V: TRBV10-3
DNA: TGTGCCATCAGTGACATTCCCACTGAAGCTTTCTTT
CDR3: CAISDIPTEAFF

D: TRBD1
size: -
J: TRBJ2-1
V: TRBV9
DNA: TGTGCCAGCAGCGTAGTGGACAGGGGGCTCAATGAGCAGTTCTTC
CDR3: CASSVVDRGLNEQFF

D: TRBD2
size: -
J: TRBJ2-1
V: TRBV28
DNA: TGTGCCAGCCGCGACCCGCCGGGACTAGCGGGAGAAGATGAGCAGTTCTTC
CDR3: CASRDPPGLAGEDEQFF